This record looks at one T cell receptor beta chain sequence and its context. The table came from immunoSEQ multiplex PCR; TCRdb's copy has only in-frame clones and leaves some out. Of around 130,000 clones in the sample, around 89% are singletons; the top ten hold roughly 4.7%. These data belong to a study of T cell responses to AZD1222 COVID-19 vaccine. The receptor comes from an adult in good health. The starting material was peripheral blood, obtained on day 0 of AZD1222 vaccination.

CDR3 residues: CASSLGDNYGYTF. The CDR3 region has the DNA TGTGCCAGCAGCTTAGGTGATAACTATGGCTACACCTTC. The V call is TRBV5-5, the J call TRBJ1-2, with unresolved D. The CDR3 consists of 13 residues. V lost 2 bases, J lost 1 base, and 6 bases lay in between. CDR1 and CDR2 from the germline V gene are SGHKS and YYEKEE (reference sequence).